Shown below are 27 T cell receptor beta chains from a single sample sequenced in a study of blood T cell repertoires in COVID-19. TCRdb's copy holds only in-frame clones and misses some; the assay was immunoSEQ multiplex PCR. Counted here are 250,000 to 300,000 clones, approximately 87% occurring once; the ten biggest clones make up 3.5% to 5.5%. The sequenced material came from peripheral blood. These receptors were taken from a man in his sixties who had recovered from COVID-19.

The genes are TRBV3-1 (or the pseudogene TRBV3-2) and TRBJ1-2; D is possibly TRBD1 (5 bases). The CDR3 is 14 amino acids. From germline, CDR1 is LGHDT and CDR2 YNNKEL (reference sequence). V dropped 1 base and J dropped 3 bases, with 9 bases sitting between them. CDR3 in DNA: TGTGCCAGCAGCCAAGGGGGGGACCACTATGGCTACACCTTC. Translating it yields CASSQGGDHYGYTF.

The CDR3 here is CASSPPLGRGDNEQFF. CDR3 nucleotide sequence: TGTGCCAGCAGTCCCCCGCTGGGGCGTGGAGACAATGAGCAGTTCTTC. V gene TRBV6-6 combines with J gene TRBJ2-1; a possible D gene is TRBD1 (5 bases). The CDR3 sequence is 16 residues long. CDR1 is MNHNY, CDR2 SVGAGI, per germline (reference sequence). The V end lost 5 bases, the J end lost 5 bases, and 19 bases lay between the germline ends.

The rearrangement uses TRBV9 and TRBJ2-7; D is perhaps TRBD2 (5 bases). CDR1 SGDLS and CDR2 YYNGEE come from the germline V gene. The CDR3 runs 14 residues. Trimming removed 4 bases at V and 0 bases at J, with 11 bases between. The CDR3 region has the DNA TGTGCCAGCAGCCCCCCCGGGATCTCCTACGAGCAGTACTTC. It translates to CASSPPGISYEQYF.

The CDR3 here is CASSKALAGGDEQFF. The DNA of the CDR3 is TGTGCCAGCTCGAAGGCACTAGCGGGGGGCGATGAGCAGTTCTTC. The chain couples TRBV18 to TRBJ2-1; 12 nucleotides align to TRBD2. There are 15 residues in the CDR3. The trim removed 6 bases at V and 8 bases at J, leaving 8 bases unmatched. Germline CDR1 KGHSH, CDR2 LQKENI.

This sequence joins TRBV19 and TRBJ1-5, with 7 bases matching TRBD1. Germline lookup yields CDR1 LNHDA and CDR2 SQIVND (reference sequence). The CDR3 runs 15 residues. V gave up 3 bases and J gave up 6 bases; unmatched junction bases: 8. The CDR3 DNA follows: TGTGCCAGTAGTATTTGGCAGGGGGTATTTCAGCCCCAGCATTTT. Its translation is CASSIWQGVFQPQHF.

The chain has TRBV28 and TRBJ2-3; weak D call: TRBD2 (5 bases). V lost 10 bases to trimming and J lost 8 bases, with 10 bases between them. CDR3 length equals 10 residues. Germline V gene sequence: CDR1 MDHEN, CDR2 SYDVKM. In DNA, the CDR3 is TGTGCCACTGGACTCAGTACGCAGTATTTT. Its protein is CATGLSTQYF.

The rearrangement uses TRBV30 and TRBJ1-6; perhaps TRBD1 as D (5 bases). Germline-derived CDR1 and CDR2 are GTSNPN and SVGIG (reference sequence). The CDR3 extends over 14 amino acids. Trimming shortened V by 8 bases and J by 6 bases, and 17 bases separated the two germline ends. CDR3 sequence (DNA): TGTGCCAGCCCGGGGGGGAGCCGTAATTCACCCCTCCACTTT. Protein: CASPGGSRNSPLHF. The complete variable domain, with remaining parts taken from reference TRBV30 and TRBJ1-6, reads SQTIHQWPATLVQPVGSPLSLECTVEGTSNPNLYWYRQAAGRGLQLLFYSVGIGQISSEVPQNLSASRPQDRQFILSSKKLLLSDSGFYLCASPGGSRNSPLHFGNGTRLTVT.

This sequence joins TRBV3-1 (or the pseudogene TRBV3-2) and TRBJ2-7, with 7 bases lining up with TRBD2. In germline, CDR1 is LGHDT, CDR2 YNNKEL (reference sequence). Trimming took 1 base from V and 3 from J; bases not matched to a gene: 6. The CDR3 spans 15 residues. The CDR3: CASSQGHSGYYEQYF. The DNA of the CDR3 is TGTGCCAGCAGCCAAGGGCATAGCGGGTACTACGAGCAGTACTTC.

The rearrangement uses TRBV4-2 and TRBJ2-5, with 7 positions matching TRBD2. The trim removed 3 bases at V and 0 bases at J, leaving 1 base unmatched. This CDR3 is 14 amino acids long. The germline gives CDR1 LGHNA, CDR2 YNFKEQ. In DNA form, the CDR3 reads TGTGCCAGCAGCCAGGGGGGGGACCAAGAGACCCAGTACTTC. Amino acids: CASSQGGDQETQYF.

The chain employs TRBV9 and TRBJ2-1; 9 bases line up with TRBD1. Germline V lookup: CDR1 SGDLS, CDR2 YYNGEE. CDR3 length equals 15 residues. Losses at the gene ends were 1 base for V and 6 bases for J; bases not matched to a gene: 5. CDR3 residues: CASSVLQGAFNEQFF. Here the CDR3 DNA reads TGTGCCAGCAGCGTATTACAGGGGGCATTCAATGAGCAGTTCTTC. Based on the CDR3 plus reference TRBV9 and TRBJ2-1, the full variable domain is DSGVTQTPKHLITATGQRVTLRCSPRSGDLSVYWYQQSLDQGLQFLIQYYNGEERAKGNILERFSAQQFPDLHSELNLSSLELGDSALYFCASSVLQGAFNEQFFGPGTRLTVL.

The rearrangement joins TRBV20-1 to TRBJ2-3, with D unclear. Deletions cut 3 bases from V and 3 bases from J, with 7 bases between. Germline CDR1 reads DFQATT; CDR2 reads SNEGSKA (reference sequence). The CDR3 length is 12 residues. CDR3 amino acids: CSASWATDTQYF. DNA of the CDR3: TGCAGTGCTAGTTGGGCGACAGATACGCAGTATTTT.

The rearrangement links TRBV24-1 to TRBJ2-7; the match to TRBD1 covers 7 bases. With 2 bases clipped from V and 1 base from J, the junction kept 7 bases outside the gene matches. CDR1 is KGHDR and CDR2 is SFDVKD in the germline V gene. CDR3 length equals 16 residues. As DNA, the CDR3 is TGTGCCACCAGTGATTCAAAAATGGGACAGTCCTACGAGCAGTACTTC. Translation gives CATSDSKMGQSYEQYF.

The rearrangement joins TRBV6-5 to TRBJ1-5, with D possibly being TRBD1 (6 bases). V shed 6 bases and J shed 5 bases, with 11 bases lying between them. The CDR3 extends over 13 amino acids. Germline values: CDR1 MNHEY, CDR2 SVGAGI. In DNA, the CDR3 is TGTGCCAGCAGACGGGACAACTATCAGCCCCAGCATTTT. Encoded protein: CASRRDNYQPQHF.

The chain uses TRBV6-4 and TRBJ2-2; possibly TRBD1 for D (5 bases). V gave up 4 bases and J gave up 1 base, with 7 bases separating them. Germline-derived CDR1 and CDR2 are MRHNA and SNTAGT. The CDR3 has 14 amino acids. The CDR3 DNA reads TGTGCCAGCAGTGTGCAGGGGAACACCGGGGAGCTGTTTTTT. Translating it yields CASSVQGNTGELFF.

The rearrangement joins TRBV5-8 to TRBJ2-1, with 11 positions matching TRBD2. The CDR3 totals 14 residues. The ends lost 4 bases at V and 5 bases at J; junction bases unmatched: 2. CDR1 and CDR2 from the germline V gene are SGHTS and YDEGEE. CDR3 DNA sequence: TGTGCCAGCAGCGCGGGACTAGCGGACAATGAGCAGTTCTTC. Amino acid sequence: CASSAGLADNEQFF. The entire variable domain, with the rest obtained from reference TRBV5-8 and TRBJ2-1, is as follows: EAGVTQSPTHLIKTRGQQATLRCSPISGHTSVYWYQQALGLGLQFLLWYDEGEERNRGNFPPRFSGRQFPNYSSELNVNALELEDSALYLCASSAGLADNEQFFGPGTRLTVL.

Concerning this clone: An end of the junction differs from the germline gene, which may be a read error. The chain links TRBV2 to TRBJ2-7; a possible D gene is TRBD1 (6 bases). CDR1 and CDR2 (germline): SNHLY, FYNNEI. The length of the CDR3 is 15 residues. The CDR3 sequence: CASREDRISSYEQYF. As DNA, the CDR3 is TGTGCCAGCAGAGAAGACAGGATTAGCTCCTACGAGCAGTACTTC.

CDR3 loop: CASIDGSGGKETQYF. In nucleotides, the CDR3 is TGTGCCAGTATCGACGGAAGCGGGGGCAAAGAGACCCAGTACTTC. The chain couples TRBV19 to TRBJ2-5; 8 bases map to TRBD2. V lost 7 bases to trimming and J lost 3 bases; unmatched junction nucleotides: 10. CDR1 and CDR2 (germline): LNHDA, SQIVND (reference sequence). The CDR3 length is 15 residues.

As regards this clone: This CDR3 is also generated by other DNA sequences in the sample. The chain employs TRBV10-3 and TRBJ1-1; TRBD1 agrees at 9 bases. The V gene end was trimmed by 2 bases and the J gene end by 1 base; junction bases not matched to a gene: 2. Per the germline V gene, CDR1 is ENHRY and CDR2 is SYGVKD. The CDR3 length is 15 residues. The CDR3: CAISEPGQGNTEAFF. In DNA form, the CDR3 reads TGTGCCATCAGTGAGCCGGGACAGGGGAACACTGAAGCTTTCTTT.

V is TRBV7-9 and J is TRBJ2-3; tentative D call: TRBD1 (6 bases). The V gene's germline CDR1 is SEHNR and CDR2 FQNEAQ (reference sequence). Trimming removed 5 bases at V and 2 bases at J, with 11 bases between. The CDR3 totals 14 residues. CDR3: CASSPGQYTDTQYF. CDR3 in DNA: TGTGCCAGCAGCCCTGGACAGTACACAGATACGCAGTATTTT.

CDR3 bases: TGCGCCAGCAGCTCCGGACAGGGATTTTTTGGCTACACCTTC. Translated, it gives CASSSGQGFFGYTF. The chain employs TRBV5-1 and TRBJ1-2, with 8 positions matching TRBD1. The CDR3 has 14 amino acids. The germline CDR1 and CDR2 sequences are SGHRS and YFSETQ. The V and J ends lost 3 bases and 7 bases, in that order; junction bases with no gene match: 8. Looking up the rest from reference TRBV5-1 and TRBJ1-2 gives the full variable domain: KAGVTQTPRYLIKTRGQQVTLSCSPISGHRSVSWYQQTPGQGLQFLFEYFSETQRNKGNFPGRFSGRQFSNSRSEMNVSTLELGDSALYLCASSSGQGFFGYTFGSGTRLTVV.

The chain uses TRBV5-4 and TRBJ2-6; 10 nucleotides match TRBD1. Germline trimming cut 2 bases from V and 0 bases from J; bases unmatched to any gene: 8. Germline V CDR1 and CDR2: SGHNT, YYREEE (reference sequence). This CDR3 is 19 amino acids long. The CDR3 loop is CASSFGQGGFPSGANVLTF. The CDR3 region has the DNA TGTGCCAGCAGCTTCGGACAGGGGGGATTTCCCTCTGGGGCCAACGTCCTGACTTTC.

The CDR3 here is CASSPTGTQNTEAFF. CDR3 DNA: TGTGCCAGCTCACCAACCGGGACACAGAACACTGAAGCTTTCTTT. The rearrangement uses TRBV18 and TRBJ1-1; D perhaps matches TRBD1 (6 bases). The CDR3 totals 15 residues. Trimming took off 2 bases at V and 1 base at J, with 11 bases between the two ends. Germline CDR1 is KGHSH and CDR2 is LQKENI.

CDR3 sequence reads: CASRTNGRGNTEAFF. The CDR3 DNA follows: TGTGCCAGCAGAACAAATGGACGGGGGAACACTGAAGCTTTCTTT. The gene calls are TRBV6-5 and TRBJ1-1; no firm D call. Germline lookup yields CDR1 MNHEY and CDR2 SVGAGI. The V and J ends lost 6 bases and 1 base respectively, with 15 bases between them. The CDR3 runs to 15 residues.

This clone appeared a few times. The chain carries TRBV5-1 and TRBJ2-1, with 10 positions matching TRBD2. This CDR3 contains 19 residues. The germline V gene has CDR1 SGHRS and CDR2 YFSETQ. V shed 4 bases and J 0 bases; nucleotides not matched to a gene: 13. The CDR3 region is CASSGGLAAFMSSYNEQFF. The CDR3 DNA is TGCGCCAGCAGCGGAGGACTAGCGGCCTTTATGAGCTCCTACAATGAGCAGTTCTTC.

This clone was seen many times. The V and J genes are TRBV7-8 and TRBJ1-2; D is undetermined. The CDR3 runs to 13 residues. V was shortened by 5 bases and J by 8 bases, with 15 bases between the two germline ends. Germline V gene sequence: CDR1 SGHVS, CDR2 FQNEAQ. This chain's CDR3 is CASSRTAVGGYTF. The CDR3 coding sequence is TGTGCCAGCAGCCGTACAGCGGTGGGAGGCTACACCTTC.

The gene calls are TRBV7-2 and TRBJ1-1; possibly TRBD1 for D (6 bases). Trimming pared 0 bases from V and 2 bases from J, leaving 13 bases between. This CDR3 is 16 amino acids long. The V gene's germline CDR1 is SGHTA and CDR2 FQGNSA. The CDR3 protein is CASSLAPGTTNTEAFF. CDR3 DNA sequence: TGTGCCAGCAGCTTAGCCCCCGGGACAACTAACACTGAAGCTTTCTTT.

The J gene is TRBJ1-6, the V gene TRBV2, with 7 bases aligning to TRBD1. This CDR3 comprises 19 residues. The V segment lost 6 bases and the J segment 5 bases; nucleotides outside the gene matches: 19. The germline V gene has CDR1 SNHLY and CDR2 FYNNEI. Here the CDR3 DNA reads TGTGCCAGCAGAAGAAGGACAGGTTCGGGGCTATTGAATAATTCACCCCTCCACTTT. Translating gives CASRRRTGSGLLNNSPLHF.